These 21 T cell receptor beta chains originate from one sample sequenced in a study of T-cell reconstitution after alpha-beta-depleted transplantation in children. Library preparation (for TCRbeta) was performed with unique molecular identifiers. Each CDR3 protein is one row after TCRdb ran MiXCR on the PCR reads. This table has roughly 490,000 distinct CDR3 sequences, roughly 11% appearing once. The source material was PBMCs, mostly from graft donor cells, sampled 180 days after TCRalphabeta/CD19-depleted stem cell transplant. The source is a female patient between 2 and 15 years old who had a stem cell transplant for aplastic anemia, so the T cells may come from the graft donor.

This chain joins TRBV5-1 and TRBJ1-2, with D perhaps TRBD1 (6 bases). Trimming took off 0 bases at V and 8 bases at J, with 17 bases between the two ends. The V gene's germline CDR1 is SGHRS and CDR2 YFSETQ. CDR3 size: 15 residues. The DNA of the CDR3 is TGCGCCAGCAGCTTGGCCCCGGCAGGGGCAAGGGGCTACACCTTC. Translation: CASSLAPAGARGYTF. Full variable domain (remainder filled in from reference TRBV5-1 and TRBJ1-2): KAGVTQTPRYLIKTRGQQVTLSCSPISGHRSVSWYQQTPGQGLQFLFEYFSETQRNKGNFPGRFSGRQFSNSRSEMNVSTLELGDSALYLCASSLAPAGARGYTFGSGTRLTVV.

This clonotype was detected a few times. The V gene is TRBV3-1, the J gene TRBJ1-2, with unresolved D. Trimming stripped 0 bases from V and 1 base from J, with 3 bases between. Germline CDR1 reads LGHDT; CDR2 reads YNNKEL (reference sequence). The CDR3 runs to 13 residues. The CDR3 region is CASSQDGNYGYTF. The CDR3 nucleotides read TGTGCCAGCAGCCAAGACGGTAACTATGGCTACACCTTC.

The CDR3, as DNA: TGCGCCAGCGGCCTCGGGACTAGCGGGAGTGCAGATACGCAGTATTTT. It yields the protein CASGLGTSGSADTQYF. The gene calls are TRBV4-1 and TRBJ2-3; 14 bases map to TRBD2. J lost 4 bases, V lost 8 bases, and 8 bases had no gene match. Germline lookup yields CDR1 MGHRA and CDR2 YSYEKL. This CDR3 spans 16 amino acids.

The genes are TRBV7-2 and TRBJ2-3, with 14 bases that match TRBD2. J lost 4 bases, V lost 5 bases, and 8 bases had no gene match. CDR1 and CDR2 (germline): SGHTA, FQGNSA. There are 17 residues in the CDR3. CDR3 protein: CASSAWGLAGAADTQYF. CDR3 nucleotide sequence: TGTGCCAGCAGCGCCTGGGGACTAGCGGGAGCGGCAGATACGCAGTATTTT.

As concerns this clonotype: One junction end disagrees with the germline gene, perhaps due to a read error. The genes are TRBV12-3 or TRBV12-4 and TRBJ2-7; the D is unclear. The CDR3 sequence is 15 residues long. The CDR3 spells CTSSLRSHPFFEQYF. The CDR3 nucleotides read TGTACCAGCAGTCTAAGGAGCCACCCCTTTTTCGAGCAGTACTTC.

This clonotype was seen a few times. The rearrangement uses TRBV10-3 and TRBJ2-3; D unresolved. Germline V gives CDR1 ENHRY, CDR2 SYGVKD. V gave up 7 bases and J gave up 2 bases, with 13 bases separating them. The CDR3 runs 14 residues. CDR3 sequence: CAINQNSLTDTQYF. The DNA for the CDR3 is TGTGCCATCAACCAGAACAGTCTCACAGATACGCAGTATTTT.

The gene calls are TRBV27 and TRBJ2-5; no clear D. The CDR3 covers 14 residues. CDR1 is MNHEY and CDR2 is SMNVEV in the germline V gene (reference sequence). The ends were cut back, 3 bases at V and 4 bases at J, with 12 bases in the middle. CDR3 nucleotide sequence: TGTGCCAGCAGTTTCCAGACAACTCGAGAGACCCAGTACTTC. Its translation: CASSFQTTRETQYF.

This clonotype was detected a few times. This chain joins TRBV20-1 and TRBJ2-2; no definite D call. CDR1 is DFQATT, CDR2 SNEGSKA, per germline (reference sequence). Trimming stripped 4 bases from V and 0 bases from J, with 9 bases between. The CDR3 sequence is 14 residues long. CDR3 protein: CSATRTANTGELFF. In DNA form, the CDR3 reads TGCAGTGCTACCCGGACCGCGAACACCGGGGAGCTGTTTTTT.

Only a few counts were recorded for this clonotype. V is TRBV3-1 and J is TRBJ2-1; maybe TRBD2 (5 bases). Germline assignment: CDR1 LGHDT and CDR2 YNNKEL (reference sequence). Trimming pared 1 base from V and 5 bases from J, leaving 18 bases between. The CDR3 is made up of 17 amino acids. CDR3 sequence: CASSQVPTGRGNNEQFF. The CDR3 nucleotides read TGTGCCAGCAGCCAAGTTCCGACGGGCCGGGGTAACAATGAGCAGTTCTTC.

This clonotype came up a few times. This chain uses TRBV5-1 with TRBJ2-2; TRBD1 matches at 10 bases. Germline assignment: CDR1 SGHRS and CDR2 YFSETQ. The V and J ends lost 4 bases and 7 bases, in that order; junction bases with no gene match: 7. This CDR3 spans 15 amino acids. This CDR3 reads CASSRGTGESGELFF. The DNA for the CDR3 is TGCGCCAGCAGCCGAGGGACAGGGGAGAGCGGGGAGCTGTTTTTT.

The table lists this clonotype with many counts. The V gene is TRBV4-3, the J gene TRBJ2-2, with 7 bases lining up with TRBD1. Germline lookup yields CDR1 LGHNA and CDR2 YSLEER. The CDR3 is made up of 16 amino acids. V lost 2 bases and J lost 2; bases outside the gene matches: 5. The CDR3 here is CASSQPGTANTGELFF. In nucleotides, the CDR3 is TGCGCCAGCAGCCAACCTGGGACAGCTAACACCGGGGAGCTGTTTTTT.

This clonotype was observed a handful of times. This rearrangement joins TRBV5-1 to TRBJ2-7; a weak D match, TRBD1 (6 bases). The CDR3 covers 16 residues. Germline lookup yields CDR1 SGHRS and CDR2 YFSETQ. V lost 5 bases to trimming and J lost 2 bases, with 20 bases between them. The CDR3 here is CASRSRQDPNPYEQYV. The CDR3 DNA follows: TGCGCCAGCAGATCTAGACAGGACCCAAATCCCTACGAGCAGTACGTC.

The CDR3 DNA is TGTGCCAGCAGCCCCTACCAAAGGGCGGTATCTTCTAGCACAGATACGCAGTATTTT. This gives the protein CASSPYQRAVSSSTDTQYF. The chain carries TRBV12-3 or TRBV12-4 and TRBJ2-3, with D uncertain. The CDR3 contains 19 residues. Trimming cost V 6 bases and J 0 bases, with 25 bases left between them.

In this sample, this clonotype turned up many times. The chain has TRBV20-1 and TRBJ1-1, with 7 bases aligning to TRBD1. The V and J ends lost 5 bases and 4 bases, in that order; junction bases with no gene match: 7. CDR3 length: 13 amino acids. Germline-derived CDR1 and CDR2 are DFQATT and SNEGSKA (reference sequence). CDR3 in amino acids: CSAHRRGPTEAFF. The CDR3 DNA reads as TGCAGTGCTCATCGTAGGGGGCCCACTGAAGCTTTCTTT.

The CDR3 nucleotides are TGTGCCAGCAAGGGGGGCCCTAGCGGGATAGACAATGAGCAGTTCTTC. It codes for CASKGGPSGIDNEQFF. The rearrangement uses TRBV12-3 or TRBV12-4 and TRBJ2-1, with 9 bases that match TRBD2. The V and J ends lost 7 bases and 5 bases, in that order; junction bases with no gene match: 12. This CDR3 region has 16 residues.

The rearrangement links TRBV28 to TRBJ2-7, with 7 bases lining up with TRBD2. The germline gives CDR1 MDHEN, CDR2 SYDVKM. V shed 6 bases and J 2 bases; nucleotides not matched to a gene: 4. The CDR3 is made up of 13 amino acids. The DNA for the CDR3 is TGTGCCAGCAGCAGCGGGGAGCCCTACGAGCAGTACTTC. The encoded protein is CASSSGEPYEQYF.

The chain joins TRBV20-1 to TRBJ2-2; 7 bases are shared with TRBD2. The CDR3 length is 14 residues. The germline V gene has CDR1 DFQATT and CDR2 SNEGSKA (reference sequence). J lost 1 base, V lost 6 bases, and 5 bases had no gene match. The CDR3 DNA reads TGCAGTGCCCAGCGGGAAATGAACACCGGGGAGCTGTTTTTT. Protein product: CSAQREMNTGELFF.

There are many counts of this clonotype. The chain has TRBV21-1 and TRBJ2-5; TRBD2, the table's D call, lacks a check against the DNA. TRBV21-1 is a pseudogene. The CDR3 is 18 residues long. CDR3 loop: CASSLRRGTSGIQETQYF. CDR3 sequence (DNA): TGTGCCAGCAGCCTGAGAAGAGGGACTAGCGGTATACAAGAGACCCAGTACTTC.

In this sample, this clonotype turned up many times. The rearrangement joins TRBV10-3 to TRBJ1-2; TRBD1 aligns across 7 bases. J gave up 2 bases and V 10 bases, and 4 bases lay outside the gene matches. The CDR3 has 12 residues. CDR1 ENHRY and CDR2 SYGVKD come from the germline V gene. The CDR3 DNA is TGTGCCACCCGGGACAGAAACTATGGCTACACCTTC. Its protein is CATRDRNYGYTF.

This clonotype was picked up a small number of times. V gene TRBV6-5 combines with J gene TRBJ2-1; 9 bases align to TRBD2. J lost 9 bases, V lost 4 bases, and 10 bases had no gene match. Germline V gene lookup returns CDR1 MNHEY and CDR2 SVGAGI. The CDR3 loop spans 15 amino acids. The CDR3 bases are TGTGCCAGCAGTTGGCCGCCTAGCGGGAATGGTGAGCAGTTCTTC. Its translation: CASSWPPSGNGEQFF.

This clonotype has at least ten counts. The V call is TRBV12-3 or TRBV12-4, the J call TRBJ2-5, with TRBD2 matching 10 bases. Trimming took 5 bases from V and 4 from J; bases not matched to a gene: 10. The length of the CDR3 is 16 residues. The CDR3 sequence is CASSVFLAGVGETQYF. CDR3 DNA sequence: TGTGCCAGCAGTGTTTTTCTAGCGGGAGTAGGAGAGACCCAGTACTTC.